These 14 T cell receptor beta chains share one sample of origin, sequenced in a study of cytomegalovirus exposure and HLA in healthy donors. The PCR was carried out with 60 Vbeta primers and 13 Jbeta primers. Libraries were prepared by immunoSEQ multiplex PCR; TCRdb keeps only in-frame clonotypes and omits some of them. The table shows under 200,000 clones, with about three quarters occurring only once. Sequenced sample: PBMCs. These receptors were obtained from a woman aged 40-49 years in good health and CMV-seronegative.

The chain joins TRBV28 to TRBJ1-1, with 9 nucleotides matching TRBD1. With V trimmed by 5 bases and J by 7 bases, 11 bases remained unmatched. Germline V gene data show CDR1 as MDHEN and CDR2 as SYDVKM. CDR3 length: 15 residues. CDR3 sequence reads: CASSPITGGAGEAFF. In DNA form, the CDR3 reads TGTGCCAGCAGTCCAATAACAGGGGGCGCAGGTGAAGCTTTCTTT.

The table lists this clone with a count of one. The chain combines TRBV27 with TRBJ2-5; 11 nucleotides agree with TRBD2. Looked up from germline, CDR1 is MNHEY and CDR2 is SMNVEV (reference sequence). The junction had 8 bases not matched to a gene; V was cut back by 6 bases and J by 5 bases. The CDR3 spans 15 residues. CDR3 sequence reads: CASRRIAGGPETQYF. The CDR3 nucleotides are TGTGCCAGCAGGCGCATAGCGGGGGGGCCTGAGACCCAGTACTTC.

V is TRBV2 and J is TRBJ1-1; TRBD1 agrees at 9 bases. V was clipped by 6 bases and J by 4 bases; unmatched bases: 3. CDR1 is SNHLY and CDR2 is FYNNEI in the germline V gene. There are 13 residues in the CDR3. DNA of the CDR3: TGTGCCAGCAGGAGGGACAGGGCCACTGAAGCTTTCTTT. Amino acid sequence: CASRRDRATEAFF.

J is TRBJ2-2 and V is TRBV4-1; 8 bases match TRBD1. The CDR3 is made up of 16 amino acids. V shed 4 bases, J shed 6 bases, and the junction held 10 bases outside the gene matches. Germline CDR1 and CDR2: MGHRA and YSYEKL. CDR3: CASSPLGTGSSGELFF. DNA of the CDR3: TGCGCCAGCAGCCCGCTCGGGACAGGATCGTCCGGGGAGCTGTTTTTT.

This chain links TRBV5-1 with TRBJ2-2; possible D gene TRBD2, 5 bases. Per germline, CDR1 SGHRS and CDR2 YFSETQ. The CDR3 extends over 15 amino acids. The V end lost 3 bases, the J end lost 7 bases, and 16 bases lay between the germline ends. CDR3 in DNA: TGCGCCAGCAGCTCGGGATCGTCAAGGCACGGGGAGCTGTTTTTT. It yields the protein CASSSGSSRHGELFF.

This clone has more than one count but fewer than ten. The chain couples TRBV4-1 to TRBJ1-1; the D is unclear. CDR3 length: 15 residues. In germline, CDR1 is MGHRA, CDR2 YSYEKL. The V gene lost 5 bases and the J gene lost 4 bases, with 17 bases spanning the gap. The CDR3 loop reads CASSSPERSVTEAFF. The CDR3 DNA reads TGCGCCAGCAGCTCCCCGGAAAGGAGTGTCACTGAAGCTTTCTTT.

The chain uses TRBV2 and TRBJ2-1; 8 bases fit TRBD2. CDR1 and CDR2 (germline): SNHLY, FYNNEI. V trimming: 6 bases; J trimming: 0 bases; junction bases outside the gene matches: 4. The CDR3 consists of 15 residues. The CDR3 DNA is TGTGCCAGCAGCGTAGCGGGGAGCTCCTACAATGAGCAGTTCTTC. It encodes CASSVAGSSYNEQFF.

The J gene is TRBJ2-2, the V gene TRBV4-1, with TRBD1 as a possible D gene (6 bases). CDR1 is MGHRA and CDR2 is YSYEKL in the germline V gene. V lost 1 base to trimming and J lost 5 bases, with 20 bases between them. The CDR3 runs 18 residues. For the CDR3, the DNA is TGCGCCAGCAGCCAAGGTTTCGAGTGGGACACAAAAACCGGGGAGCTGTTTTTT. This sequence encodes CASSQGFEWDTKTGELFF.

The chain uses TRBV18 and TRBJ2-5; 7 bases line up with TRBD1. Germline assignment: CDR1 KGHSH and CDR2 LQKENI. V gave up 3 bases and J gave up 1 base; unmatched junction bases: 2. The CDR3 runs to 14 residues. CDR3 in amino acids: CASSPRDSQETQYF. CDR3 bases: TGTGCCAGCTCACCCCGGGACAGCCAAGAGACCCAGTACTTC.

V is TRBV2 and J is TRBJ1-1; D is undetermined. CDR1 and CDR2 (germline): SNHLY, FYNNEI. CDR3 length equals 11 residues. V dropped 8 bases and J dropped 5 bases, with 9 bases sitting between them. Here the CDR3 reads CASYGVTEAFF. In DNA form, the CDR3 reads TGTGCCAGCTACGGGGTTACTGAAGCTTTCTTT.

The chain carries TRBV5-8 and TRBJ2-5, with 9 bases that match TRBD1. CDR3 length equals 17 residues. V trimming: 4 bases; J trimming: 0 bases; junction bases outside the gene matches: 10. The germline V gene encodes CDR1 SGHTS and CDR2 YDEGEE. CDR3 nucleotides: TGTGCCAGCAGCCTCTCCTGGGGGACAGGGCACCAAGAGACCCAGTACTTC. This gives the protein CASSLSWGTGHQETQYF.

This clone appeared once. The chain is built from TRBV7-8 and TRBJ2-5, with D perhaps TRBD1 (5 bases). The DNA end lines up better with TRBJ2-7; the J call may be wrong. From germline, CDR1 is SGHVS and CDR2 FQNEAQ. The CDR3 is 15 amino acids. CDR3 bases: TGTGCCAGCAGCCGCTTGGGGCAACACTCCTACGAGCAGTACTTC. Translated: CASSRLGQHSYEQYF.

Written as DNA, the CDR3 is TGCGCCAGCAGCCAAGATGGTGGCAGGGCGGGAGGAAACACCATATATTTT. As protein: CASSQDGGRAGGNTIYF. The chain uses TRBV4-1 and TRBJ1-3; TRBD1 might be the D (5 bases). Trimming pared 0 bases from V and 4 bases from J, leaving 16 bases between. The CDR3 has 17 residues. In germline, CDR1 is MGHRA, CDR2 YSYEKL.

The chain recombines TRBV10-3 with TRBJ1-4, with D possibly matching TRBD1 (5 bases). The germline V gene has CDR1 ENHRY and CDR2 SYGVKD. Trimming pared 9 bases from V and 3 bases from J, leaving 11 bases between. The CDR3 totals 13 residues. The CDR3 spells CAISDRANEKLFF. The CDR3 nucleotides are TGTGCCATTTCTGACAGAGCTAATGAAAAACTGTTTTTT.